This T cell receptor (beta chain) emerged from a study of CD8 T cells in ankylosing spondylitis. The V end was cut by 6 bases, the J end by 4 bases, with 7 bases between. There are 11 residues in the CDR3. The germline CDR1 and CDR2 sequences are DFQATT and SNEGSKA (reference sequence). This clonotype was observed many times. Its antigen is currently unknown. Findings of the study overall: About 8 highly homologous variants formed a TCR beta motif that appeared characteristic of ankylosing spondylitis blood. Certain motif variants had earlier been reported in reactive arthritis synovial fluid and blood. A CD8+ phenotype characterized the disease-linked clones, which were relatively rare in peripheral blood.

MiXCR, run by TCRdb on the 5' RACE reads, gives a single entry per CDR3 protein. The data show fewer than 550,000 distinct CDR3 sequences, with under 5.5% seen just once and around 3.5% held by the top ten. The chain links TRBV20-1 to TRBJ2-1, with D hard to call. The specimen sequenced was blood, either unsorted or a sorted T cell fraction (not recorded which). This receptor was taken from a male donor with ankylosing spondylitis. CDR3 sequence: CSATPYNEQFF. CDR3 nucleotide sequence: TGCAGTGCCACCCCGTACAATGAGCAGTTCTTC.